This entry is about one T cell receptor (beta chain). Its antigen is currently unknown. Individual cDNA molecules carried attached unique molecular identifiers. Via MiXCR, TCRdb re-called the 5' RACE reads, giving one row per CDR3 protein. The data show approximately 73,000 distinct CDR3 sequences, 9.5% to 15% seen once. This CDR3 is 16 amino acids long. Trimming stripped 0 bases from V and 0 bases from J, with 15 bases between. The germline gives CDR1 DFQATT, CDR2 SNEGSKA (reference sequence). This sample is drawn from a study of early T cells in non-severe SARS-CoV-2 infection. Study overall: The authors sequenced bulk RNA from unsorted whole blood, leaving chains unpaired. Regarding the study as a whole: In VDJdb matching, anti-spike CD8 responses were favored while private and CD4 specificities went missing.

V gene TRBV20-1 combines with J gene TRBJ2-7; D possibly uses TRBD1 or TRBD2 (5 bases each). The TCR was taken from an adult who was a healthcare worker with PCR-confirmed SARS-CoV-2 infection or an uninfected control (not recorded which). The sample taken for sequencing was whole blood. The CDR3 region is CSARDALKGSSYEQYF. The CDR3 DNA reads TGCAGTGCTAGAGATGCTTTGAAGGGGAGCTCCTACGAGCAGTACTTC.